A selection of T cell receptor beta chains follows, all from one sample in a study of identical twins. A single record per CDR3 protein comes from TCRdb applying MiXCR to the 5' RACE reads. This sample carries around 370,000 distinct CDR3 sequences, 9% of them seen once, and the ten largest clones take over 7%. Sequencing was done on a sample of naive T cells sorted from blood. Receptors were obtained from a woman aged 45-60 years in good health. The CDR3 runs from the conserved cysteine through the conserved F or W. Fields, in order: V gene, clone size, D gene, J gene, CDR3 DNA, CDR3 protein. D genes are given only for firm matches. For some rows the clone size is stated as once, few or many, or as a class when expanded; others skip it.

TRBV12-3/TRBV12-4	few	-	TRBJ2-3	TGTGCCAGCAAGGAGTGGGGGCCGGGAGATACGCAGTATTTT	CASKEWGPGDTQYF
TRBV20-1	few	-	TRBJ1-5	TGCAGTGCTAGCGGGTCGGCGGCGCAGCCCCAGCATTTT	CSASGSAAQPQHF
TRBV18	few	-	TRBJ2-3	TGTGCCAGCTCACCACCTACACTCAGCACAGATACGCAGTATTTT	CASSPPTLSTDTQYF
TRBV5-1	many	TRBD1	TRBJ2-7	TGCGCCAGCAGCCGAGGACAGGCGTCCTACGAGCAGTACTTC	CASSRGQASYEQYF
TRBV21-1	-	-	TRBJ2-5	TGTGCCAGCAGCAAGGGACGGACTCCAAAAGAGACCCAGTACTTC	CASSKGRTPKETQYF
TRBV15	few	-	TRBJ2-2	TGTGCCACCAGCAGAGATCAGGATCCGGAGGAGCTGTTTTTT	CATSRDQDPEELFF
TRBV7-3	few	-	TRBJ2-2	TGTGCCAGCAGCTTAAAGGGGCCCGGGGAGCTGTTTTTT	CASSLKGPGELFF
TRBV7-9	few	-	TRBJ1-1	TGTGCCAGCAGCCCGGGGATACGGGACACTGAAGCTTTCTTT	CASSPGIRDTEAFF
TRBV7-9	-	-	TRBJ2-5	TGTGCCAGCAGCTTAGAAACTGTTGGGTGGTTAGAGACCCAGTACTTC	CASSLETVGWLETQYF
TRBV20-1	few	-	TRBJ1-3	TGCAGTGCTAGTTCTCCGTACGCTGGAAACACCATATATTTT	CSASSPYAGNTIYF
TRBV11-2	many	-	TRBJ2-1	TGTGCCAGCAGCATCGGTCTTAATGAGCAGTTCTTC	CASSIGLNEQFF
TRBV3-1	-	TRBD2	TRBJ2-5	TGTGCCAGCAGCACAAGAAGTCCCGGACGGGGGGGAGAGACCCAGTACTTC	CASSTRSPGRGGETQYF
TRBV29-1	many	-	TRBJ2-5	TGCAGCGTTGAAGATGGCGGTGGGGAGACCCAGTACTTC	CSVEDGGGETQYF
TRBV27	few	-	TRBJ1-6	TGTGCCAGCAGTTTAAGGGAGAATTCACCCCTCCACTTT	CASSLRENSPLHF
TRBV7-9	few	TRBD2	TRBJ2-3	TGTGCCAGCAGCTCGACAAGCGGGAGTGTATCAGATACGCAGTATTTT	CASSSTSGSVSDTQYF
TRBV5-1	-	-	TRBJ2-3	TGCGCCAGCAGCCCCGTCCCGGGGACTAGCACAGATACGCAGTATTTT	CASSPVPGTSTDTQYF
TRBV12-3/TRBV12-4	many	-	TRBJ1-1	TGTGCCAGCAGACGATCGAACACTGAAGCTTTCTTT	CASRRSNTEAFF
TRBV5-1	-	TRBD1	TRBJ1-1	TGCGCCAGCAGCCTATTATCAGGGGGATGGAGCACTGAAGCTTTCTTT	CASSLLSGGWSTEAFF
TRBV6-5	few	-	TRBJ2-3	TGTGCCAGCAGTTTTCCCGGGTTAGATACGCAGTATTTT	CASSFPGLDTQYF
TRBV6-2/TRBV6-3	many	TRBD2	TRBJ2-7	TGTGCCAGCAGTTACGAGGCGGGAGGGCCATCGGAAAACGAGCAGTACTTC	CASSYEAGGPSENEQYF
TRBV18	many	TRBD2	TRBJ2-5	TGTGCCAGCTCACCAAGGACTAGCGGAGAAGAGACCCAGTACTTC	CASSPRTSGEETQYF
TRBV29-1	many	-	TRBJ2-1	TGCAGCGTTGTGGCTAGCAGTCGCAATGAGCAGTTCTTC	CSVVASSRNEQFF
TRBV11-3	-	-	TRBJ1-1	TGTGCCAGCAGCCCAGGCCGGAAATCTGAAGCTTTCTTT	CASSPGRKSEAFF
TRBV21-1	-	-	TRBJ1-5	TGTGCCAGCAGCAAAGCGCGGAGGGAAGACAATCAGCCCCAGCATTTT	CASSKARREDNQPQHF
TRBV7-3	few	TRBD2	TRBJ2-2	TGTGCCAGCAGCTCCCTAGCGGGAGTGCGCACCGGGGAGCTGTTTTTT	CASSSLAGVRTGELFF
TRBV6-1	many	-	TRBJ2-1	TGTGCCAGCAAAGGGGCTAGCGAACGCCCCCCTATACTAACCCCCGTCTTC	CASKGASERPPILTPVF
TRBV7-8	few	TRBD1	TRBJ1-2	TGTGCCAGCAGCTCTTCTTCGACAGGGGGTGACTATGGCTACACCTTC	CASSSSSTGGDYGYTF
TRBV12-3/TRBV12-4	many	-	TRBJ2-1	TGTGCCAGCAGTTATGACCCTGTGGTCTACAATGAGCAGTTCTTC	CASSYDPVVYNEQFF
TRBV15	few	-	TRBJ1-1	TGTGCCACCAGCAGAGTCCCCAGGGACACTGAAGCTTTCTTT	CATSRVPRDTEAFF
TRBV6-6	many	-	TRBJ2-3	TGTGCCAGCAGTTTCTCCGTCGTTGATACGCAGTATTTT	CASSFSVVDTQYF
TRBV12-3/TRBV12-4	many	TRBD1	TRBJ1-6	TGTGCCAGCAGTTTAGGGACAGGGGGGAATTCACCCCTCCACTTT	CASSLGTGGNSPLHF
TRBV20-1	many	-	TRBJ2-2	TGCAGTGCTAAGCGGACCGTCACCGGGGAGCTGTTTTTT	CSAKRTVTGELFF
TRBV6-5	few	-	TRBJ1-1	TGTGCCAGCAGTTACTCGAAGACGGGATACACTGAAGCTTTCTTT	CASSYSKTGYTEAFF
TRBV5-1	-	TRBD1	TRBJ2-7	TGCGCCAGCAGGCCGGACAGGGGCTACGAGCAGTACTTC	CASRPDRGYEQYF
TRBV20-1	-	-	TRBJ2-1	TGCAGTGCCCCCCCGGCTAGTTCTTCCTACAATGAGCAGTTCTTC	CSAPPASSSYNEQFF
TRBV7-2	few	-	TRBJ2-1	TGTGCCAGCAGCTTAATCCCTAACAATGAGCAGTTCTTC	CASSLIPNNEQFF
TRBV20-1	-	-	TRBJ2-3	TGCAGTGCTTTCCCCGGGACCCTACCTAACACAGATACGCAGTATTTT	CSAFPGTLPNTDTQYF
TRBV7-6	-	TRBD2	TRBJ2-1	TGTGCCAGCAGCTTAGAGAGGACTAGGGCCTACAATGAGCAGTTCTTC	CASSLERTRAYNEQFF
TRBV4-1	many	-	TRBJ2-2	TGCGCCAGCACCCCTACCGCGAACACCGGGGAGCTGTTTTTT	CASTPTANTGELFF
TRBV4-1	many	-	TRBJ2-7	TGCGCCAGCAGCCCATTGGGAGTAGCGCCCGAGCAGTACTTC	CASSPLGVAPEQYF
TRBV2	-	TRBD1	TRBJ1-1	TGTGCCACAACGACAGGGGAGAACACTGAAGCTTTCTTT	CATTTGENTEAFF
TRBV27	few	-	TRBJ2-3	TGTGCCAGCAGTGGGTTCAGAGGGCAAGATACGCAGTATTTT	CASSGFRGQDTQYF
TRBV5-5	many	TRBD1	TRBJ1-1	TGTGCCAGCAGCTCCCTAATCGGACAGGGAGAAACTGAAGTTTTCTTT	CASSSLIGQGETEVFF
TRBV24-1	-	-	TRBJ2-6	TGTGCCACCAGTCAATCCTCTTTGGGCGTCCTGACTTTC	CATSQSSLGVLTF
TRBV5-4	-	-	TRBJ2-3	TGTGCCAGCAGCTCCCCTTGGGAAGATACGCAGTATTTT	CASSSPWEDTQYF
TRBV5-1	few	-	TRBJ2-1	TGCGCCAGCAGCTTGGGAGGCACTACCCCCGGTCCATACAATGAGCAGTTCTTC	CASSLGGTTPGPYNEQFF
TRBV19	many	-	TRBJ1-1	TGTGCCAGTAGTCGGCACACTGAAGCTTTCTTT	CASSRHTEAFF
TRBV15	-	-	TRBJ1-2	TGTGCCACCAGTAAGGGAGCTAACTATGGCTACACCTTC	CATSKGANYGYTF
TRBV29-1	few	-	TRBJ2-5	TGCAGCGTTGAATCGGCTCGAGGAGCCTCCGCGACCCAGTACTTC	CSVESARGASATQYF
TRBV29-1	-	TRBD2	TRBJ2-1	TGCAGCGTTGACAATGCGGGAGGCCGGGGGGAGCAGTTCTTC	CSVDNAGGRGEQFF